A selection of T cell receptor beta chains follows, all from one sample in a study of T cell responses to AZD1222 COVID-19 vaccine. Libraries were prepared by immunoSEQ multiplex PCR; TCRdb keeps only in-frame clonotypes and omits some of them. The sample yields some 88,000 clones, approximately 90% seen once. The sample here was peripheral blood, taken 28 days after the second AZD1222 dose. These receptors all stem from an adult who received the AZD1222 COVID-19 vaccine. Both conserved end residues are part of each CDR3. The order of the fields is J gene, V gene, clone size, D gene, CDR3 DNA, CDR3 protein. The D gene is left open where the match is weak. Clone sizes are given selectively: once, few, many, or a class where the clone is expanded.

J gene: TRBJ1-5; V gene: TRBV18; clone size: -; D gene: TRBD1; CDR3 DNA: TGTGCCAGCTCACCCCAGGGGGTGATCCAGCCCCAGCATTTT; CDR3 protein: CASSPQGVIQPQHF
J gene: TRBJ1-1; V gene: TRBV6-5; clone size: -; D gene: -; CDR3 DNA: TGTGCCAGCGGCGTAAACCCCCTTGAAGCTTTCTTT; CDR3 protein: CASGVNPLEAFF
J gene: TRBJ1-5; V gene: TRBV5-4; clone size: -; D gene: -; CDR3 DNA: TGTGCCAGCGGCCGGGGGCCGGATCGAAATCAGCCCCAGCATTTT; CDR3 protein: CASGRGPDRNQPQHF
J gene: TRBJ1-4; V gene: TRBV18; clone size: once; D gene: TRBD1; CDR3 DNA: TGTGCCAGCTCCCTTCGGACAGGGGAAAAACTGTTTTTT; CDR3 protein: CASSLRTGEKLFF
J gene: TRBJ2-3; V gene: TRBV19; clone size: -; D gene: TRBD1; CDR3 DNA: TGTGCCAGCAGGGACAGGGGGCGCGCAGATACGCAGTATTTT; CDR3 protein: CASRDRGRADTQYF
J gene: TRBJ1-1; V gene: TRBV24-1; clone size: -; D gene: -; CDR3 DNA: TGTGCCACCAGTGATCTCACCCAAGCTTTCTTT; CDR3 protein: CATSDLTQAFF
J gene: TRBJ1-2; V gene: TRBV5-1; clone size: -; D gene: -; CDR3 DNA: TGCGCCAGCAGCTGGGGCTATGGCTACACCTTC; CDR3 protein: CASSWGYGYTF
J gene: TRBJ1-1; V gene: TRBV18; clone size: once; D gene: -; CDR3 DNA: TGTGCCAGCTCACCACCGCCCTTCAACACTGAAGCTTTCTTT; CDR3 protein: CASSPPPFNTEAFF
J gene: TRBJ1-2; V gene: TRBV19; clone size: -; D gene: -; CDR3 DNA: TGTGCCAGTAGTATGGAGCCCGCTTTCTACACCTTC; CDR3 protein: CASSMEPAFYTF
J gene: TRBJ1-1; V gene: TRBV5-1; clone size: -; D gene: TRBD1; CDR3 DNA: TGCGCCAGCAGCGCACCGGGACAGGTGAACACTGAAGCTTTCTTT; CDR3 protein: CASSAPGQVNTEAFF
J gene: TRBJ1-2; V gene: TRBV5-4; clone size: -; D gene: TRBD1; CDR3 DNA: TGTGCCAGCAGCCAGGGACAGATGTATGGCTACACCTTC; CDR3 protein: CASSQGQMYGYTF
J gene: TRBJ1-2; V gene: TRBV18; clone size: -; D gene: -; CDR3 DNA: TGTGCCAGCTCACCCGGGCAGGGTACTAGTTATGGCTACACCTTC; CDR3 protein: CASSPGQGTSYGYTF
J gene: TRBJ2-3; V gene: TRBV20-1; clone size: -; D gene: -; CDR3 DNA: TGCAGTGCTAGAAGGGACTCGCCGCAGTATTTT; CDR3 protein: CSARRDSPQYF
J gene: TRBJ2-4; V gene: TRBV28; clone size: once; D gene: -; CDR3 DNA: TGTGCCAGCAGCGTGGCACAGGGTGGAGGCATTCAGTACTTC; CDR3 protein: CASSVAQGGGIQYF
J gene: TRBJ2-1; V gene: TRBV27; clone size: -; D gene: -; CDR3 DNA: TGTGCCAGCAGACTTAGACCCTCCAACTACAATGAGCAGTTCTTC; CDR3 protein: CASRLRPSNYNEQFF
J gene: TRBJ1-2; V gene: TRBV5-6; clone size: -; D gene: TRBD1; CDR3 DNA: TGTGCCAGCAGCTTGGCAGGGGGTACTAACTATGGCTACACCTTC; CDR3 protein: CASSLAGGTNYGYTF
J gene: TRBJ1-1; V gene: TRBV3-1/TRBV3-2; clone size: few; D gene: -; CDR3 DNA: TGTGCCAGCAGCCGAACAGGTGGGGTGAGCACTGAAGCTTTCTTT; CDR3 protein: CASSRTGGVSTEAFF
J gene: TRBJ1-3; V gene: TRBV6-5; clone size: -; D gene: TRBD1; CDR3 DNA: TGTGCCAGCACTACGGACAGGGAGGCTGGAAACACCATATATTTT; CDR3 protein: CASTTDREAGNTIYF
J gene: TRBJ2-7; V gene: TRBV4-1; clone size: -; D gene: -; CDR3 DNA: TGCGCCAGCAGCCAGTCCGGGAACTACGAGCAGTACTTC; CDR3 protein: CASSQSGNYEQYF
J gene: TRBJ1-3; V gene: TRBV5-4; clone size: -; D gene: TRBD1; CDR3 DNA: TGTGCCAGCAGCTTGGTCCCCCAGGGGGTGGGAAACACCATATATTTT; CDR3 protein: CASSLVPQGVGNTIYF
J gene: TRBJ1-1; V gene: TRBV2; clone size: -; D gene: -; CDR3 DNA: TGTGCCAGCCTCATTCTCATCATGAACACTGAAGCTTTCTTT; CDR3 protein: CASLILIMNTEAFF
J gene: TRBJ1-5; V gene: TRBV19; clone size: -; D gene: -; CDR3 DNA: TGTGCCAGTAGTAATTGGGATCAGCCCCAGCATTTT; CDR3 protein: CASSNWDQPQHF
J gene: TRBJ2-2; V gene: TRBV18; clone size: -; D gene: -; CDR3 DNA: TGTGCCAGCTCACCAGACACCGGGGAGCTGTTTTTT; CDR3 protein: CASSPDTGELFF
J gene: TRBJ2-1; V gene: TRBV28; clone size: -; D gene: -; CDR3 DNA: TGTGCCAGCAGTTTACTCTCGTCCGGGGACGGGCACAATGAGCAGTTCTTC; CDR3 protein: CASSLLSSGDGHNEQFF
J gene: TRBJ1-5; V gene: TRBV28; clone size: -; D gene: -; CDR3 DNA: TGTGCCAGCAGTCTTACAGGGACTAGCAATCAGCCCCAGCATTTT; CDR3 protein: CASSLTGTSNQPQHF
J gene: TRBJ2-5; V gene: TRBV10-3; clone size: -; D gene: -; CDR3 DNA: TGTGCCATCAGGATGGAACAGGGACAAGAGACCCAGTACTTC; CDR3 protein: CAIRMEQGQETQYF
J gene: TRBJ1-5; V gene: TRBV5-6; clone size: -; D gene: -; CDR3 DNA: TGTGCCAGCAGTTTAGGAGACAGAGGATATAGCAATCAGCCCCAGCATTTT; CDR3 protein: CASSLGDRGYSNQPQHF
J gene: TRBJ2-2; V gene: TRBV24-1; clone size: -; D gene: -; CDR3 DNA: TGTGCCACCAGTGATTTTGGTCCGAACACCGGGGAGCTGTTTTTT; CDR3 protein: CATSDFGPNTGELFF
J gene: TRBJ1-5; V gene: TRBV5-5; clone size: -; D gene: TRBD1; CDR3 DNA: TGTGCCAGCAGCCGACAGGGTGAAAGCAATCAGCCCCAGCATTTT; CDR3 protein: CASSRQGESNQPQHF
J gene: TRBJ1-6; V gene: TRBV5-1; clone size: -; D gene: -; CDR3 DNA: TGCGCCAGCAGCTTGGTGGGACTTACGAGCTCCTATAATTCACCCCTCCACTTT; CDR3 protein: CASSLVGLTSSYNSPLHF
J gene: TRBJ2-5; V gene: TRBV5-6; clone size: -; D gene: TRBD2; CDR3 DNA: TGTGCCAGCAGCTTTCTCCGGGGGGGACAAGAGACCCAGTACTTC; CDR3 protein: CASSFLRGGQETQYF
J gene: TRBJ2-3; V gene: TRBV9; clone size: -; D gene: -; CDR3 DNA: TGTGCCAGCAGCGTAGCCGGGGGCACAAGCACAGATACGCAGTATTTT; CDR3 protein: CASSVAGGTSTDTQYF
J gene: TRBJ2-7; V gene: TRBV5-4; clone size: -; D gene: -; CDR3 DNA: TGTGCCAGCAGCATAGGTAACGAGCAGTACTTC; CDR3 protein: CASSIGNEQYF
J gene: TRBJ1-2; V gene: TRBV15; clone size: -; D gene: -; CDR3 DNA: TGTGCCGCGGGGTCAGGGTCTGGCTACACCTTC; CDR3 protein: CAAGSGSGYTF
J gene: TRBJ1-2; V gene: TRBV6-5; clone size: -; D gene: -; CDR3 DNA: TGTGCCAGCAGCCTTTTTTTGGGCTATGGCTACACCTTC; CDR3 protein: CASSLFLGYGYTF
J gene: TRBJ2-3; V gene: TRBV18; clone size: -; D gene: TRBD2; CDR3 DNA: TGTGCCAGCTCACGGACTAGCGAAACAGATACGCAGTATTTT; CDR3 protein: CASSRTSETDTQYF
J gene: TRBJ2-5; V gene: TRBV7-2; clone size: once; D gene: -; CDR3 DNA: TGTGCCAGCAGCTTAATGTGGGAGACCCAGTACTTC; CDR3 protein: CASSLMWETQYF
J gene: TRBJ1-1; V gene: TRBV21-1; clone size: once; D gene: -; CDR3 DNA: TGTGCCAGCAGCAACCTACAGGGAGCGGGGAGAATTCCTATGAACACTGAAGCTTTCTTT; CDR3 protein: CASSNLQGAGRIPMNTEAFF
J gene: TRBJ1-2; V gene: TRBV5-1; clone size: -; D gene: -; CDR3 DNA: TGCGTCAGCAATCTTGGAGGGATACGAGCTAACTATGGCTACACCTTC; CDR3 protein: CVSNLGGIRANYGYTF
J gene: TRBJ2-1; V gene: TRBV7-2; clone size: -; D gene: TRBD1; CDR3 DNA: TGTGCCAGCAGCACGGGACAGGGCTTTGGTAATGAGCAGTTCTTC; CDR3 protein: CASSTGQGFGNEQFF
J gene: TRBJ2-7; V gene: TRBV18; clone size: -; D gene: -; CDR3 DNA: TGTGCCAGCTCACCACCCGGCATTTCCTACGAGCAGTACTTC; CDR3 protein: CASSPPGISYEQYF
J gene: TRBJ1-6; V gene: TRBV19; clone size: -; D gene: TRBD1; CDR3 DNA: TGTGCCAGTAGTATCGGGACAGGGAATTCACCCCTCCACTTT; CDR3 protein: CASSIGTGNSPLHF
J gene: TRBJ1-6; V gene: TRBV7-2; clone size: -; D gene: TRBD1; CDR3 DNA: TGTGCCAGCAGCTGGACAGGGGTTGCACCCCTCCACTTT; CDR3 protein: CASSWTGVAPLHF
J gene: TRBJ1-2; V gene: TRBV21-1; clone size: -; D gene: -; CDR3 DNA: TGTGCCAGCAGCAGAGGGACAGCTCTTCCTTATGGCTACACCTTC; CDR3 protein: CASSRGTALPYGYTF
J gene: TRBJ1-1; V gene: TRBV18; clone size: -; D gene: -; CDR3 DNA: TGTGCCAGCTCACCACCGGGGGCCGTGGGGACTGAAGCTTTCTTT; CDR3 protein: CASSPPGAVGTEAFF
J gene: TRBJ2-5; V gene: TRBV19; clone size: -; D gene: TRBD2; CDR3 DNA: TGTGCCACCGAAAGCGGGGGGGCCGGGGGAGAGACCCAGTACTTC; CDR3 protein: CATESGGAGGETQYF
J gene: TRBJ1-5; V gene: TRBV28; clone size: -; D gene: TRBD1; CDR3 DNA: TGTGCCAGCAGCGCCGGGACAGGTTATCAGCCCCAGCATTTT; CDR3 protein: CASSAGTGYQPQHF
J gene: TRBJ2-5; V gene: TRBV7-9; clone size: -; D gene: TRBD2; CDR3 DNA: TGTGCCAGCAGCTTAGCGGTTAGCGGGGGTTATCAAGAGACCCAGTACTTC; CDR3 protein: CASSLAVSGGYQETQYF
J gene: TRBJ2-1; V gene: TRBV5-1; clone size: -; D gene: TRBD2; CDR3 DNA: TGCGCCAGCAGCTTGGATAGCGGGGACTACAATGAGCAGTTCTTC; CDR3 protein: CASSLDSGDYNEQFF
J gene: TRBJ2-4; V gene: TRBV28; clone size: -; D gene: -; CDR3 DNA: TGTGCCAGCAGTTTATCGGGGGGCGCAGGAAACATTCAGTACTTC; CDR3 protein: CASSLSGGAGNIQYF
J gene: TRBJ1-5; V gene: TRBV27; clone size: few; D gene: -; CDR3 DNA: TGTGCCAGCAGTTTAACAGGTTATAGCAATCAGCCCCAGCATTTT; CDR3 protein: CASSLTGYSNQPQHF
J gene: TRBJ2-5; V gene: TRBV9; clone size: once; D gene: TRBD2; CDR3 DNA: TGTGCCAGCAGCGTAGGTGTGGGGGGGTCAGAGACCCAGTACTTC; CDR3 protein: CASSVGVGGSETQYF
J gene: TRBJ1-2; V gene: TRBV28; clone size: -; D gene: TRBD1; CDR3 DNA: TGTGCCAGCAGTCCAGTCAGGACAGGTCGAGGGTCCTATGGCTACACCTTC; CDR3 protein: CASSPVRTGRGSYGYTF
J gene: TRBJ1-1; V gene: TRBV7-3; clone size: -; D gene: -; CDR3 DNA: TGTGCCAGCAGCTTTAGCGGGGACACTGAAGCTTTCTTT; CDR3 protein: CASSFSGDTEAFF